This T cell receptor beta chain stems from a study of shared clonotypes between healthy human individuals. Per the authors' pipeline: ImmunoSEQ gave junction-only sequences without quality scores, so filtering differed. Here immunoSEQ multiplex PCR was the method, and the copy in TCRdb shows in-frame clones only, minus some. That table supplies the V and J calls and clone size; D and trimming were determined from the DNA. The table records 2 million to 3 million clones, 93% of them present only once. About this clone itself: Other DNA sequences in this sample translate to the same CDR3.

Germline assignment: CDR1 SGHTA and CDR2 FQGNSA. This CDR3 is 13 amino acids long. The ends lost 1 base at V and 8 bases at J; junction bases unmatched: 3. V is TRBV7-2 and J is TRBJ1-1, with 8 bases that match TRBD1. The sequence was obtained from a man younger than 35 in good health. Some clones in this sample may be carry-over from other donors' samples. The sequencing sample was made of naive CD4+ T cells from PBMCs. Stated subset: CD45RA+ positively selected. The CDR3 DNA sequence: TGTGCCAGCAGCTTAGGGCGGGACAGGGAAGCTTTCTTT. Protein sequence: CASSLGRDREAFF. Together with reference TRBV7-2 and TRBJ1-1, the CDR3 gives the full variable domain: GAGVSQSPSNKVTEKGKDVELRCDPISGHTALYWYRQSLGQGLEFLIYFQGNSAPDKSGLPSDRFSAERTGGSVSTLTIQRTQQEDSAVYLCASSLGRDREAFFGQGTRLTVV.